The 15 T cell receptor beta chains below were found in one sample sequenced in a study of OX40 agonist ivuxolimab in advanced cancers. Produced via immunoSEQ multiplex PCR; TCRdb's table is partial and in-frame only. The table lists about 46,000 clones, roughly 90% of them singletons. Sequencing was performed on CD4+ or CD8+ T cells sorted from blood, taken in a trial of the OX40 agonist ivuxolimab. These receptor sequences come from an adult with an advanced solid tumor such as melanoma, head and neck, liver or kidney cancer.

The chain recombines TRBV29-1 with TRBJ1-1, with 8 bases matching TRBD1. The V gene's germline CDR1 is SQVTM and CDR2 ANQGSEA. The CDR3 runs 14 residues. V dropped 1 base and J dropped 0; count of bases not matched to a gene: 1. CDR3 in amino acids: CSVEGQGMNTEAFF. Here the CDR3 DNA reads TGCAGCGTTGAAGGACAGGGGATGAACACTGAAGCTTTCTTT. Full variable domain (missing parts from reference TRBV29-1 and TRBJ1-1): SAVISQKPSRDICQRGTSLTIQCQVDSQVTMMFWYRQQPGQSLTLIATANQGSEATYESGFVIDKFPISRPNLTFSTLTVSNMSPEDSSIYLCSVEGQGMNTEAFFGQGTRLTVV.

The rearrangement uses TRBV13 and TRBJ2-5; 7 bases agree with TRBD2. Gene TRBJ2-7 matches the end of the DNA better, so the J call may be wrong. CDR1 is PRHDT and CDR2 is FYEKMQ in the germline V gene (reference sequence). The CDR3 spans 15 residues. The CDR3 is CASSLAGTKRYEQYF. DNA for the CDR3: TGTGCCAGCAGCTTAGCCGGGACTAAGCGCTACGAGCAGTACTTC.

This chain joins TRBV7-9 and TRBJ2-5; D may be TRBD1 (5 bases). Germline V gene sequence: CDR1 SEHNR, CDR2 FQNEAQ (reference sequence). This CDR3 contains 15 residues. V shed 2 bases and J shed 1 base, with 11 bases lying between them. CDR3 residues: CASSLLSGRQETQYF. Written as DNA, the CDR3 is TGTGCCAGCAGCTTATTATCAGGGCGCCAAGAGACCCAGTACTTC.

This clone came up once. This chain uses TRBV7-3 with TRBJ1-4, with D possibly matching TRBD1 (5 bases). CDR3 length: 15 amino acids. V was clipped by 5 bases and J by 0 bases, with 10 bases between them. CDR1 SGHTA and CDR2 FQGTGA come from the germline V gene. Written as DNA, the CDR3 is TGTGCCAGCAGCCGGGACGGTACAACTAATGAAAAACTGTTTTTT. Amino acids: CASSRDGTTNEKLFF. Drawing the rest from reference TRBV7-3 and TRBJ1-4, the complete variable domain is GAGVSQTPSNKVTEKGKYVELRCDPISGHTALYWYRQSLGQGPEFLIYFQGTGAADDSGLPNDRFFAVRPEGSVSTLKIQRTERGDSAVYLCASSRDGTTNEKLFFGSGTQLSVL.

J is TRBJ2-7 and V is TRBV28; TRBD2 agrees at 7 bases. This CDR3 spans 15 amino acids. V trimming: 3 bases; J trimming: 0 bases; junction bases outside the gene matches: 5. Germline CDR1 reads MDHEN; CDR2 reads SYDVKM. The CDR3 nucleotides read TGTGCCAGCAGTTTTTCGGGGACTACCTCCTACGAGCAGTACTTC. This codes for CASSFSGTTSYEQYF.

The chain joins TRBV7-9 to TRBJ2-1, with TRBD1 identical over 9 bases. Trimming removed 5 bases from V and 10 bases from J; junction bases left unmatched: 12. CDR1 and CDR2 (germline): SEHNR, FQNEAQ (reference sequence). The CDR3 runs 15 residues. Here the CDR3 DNA reads TGTGCCAGCAGCGGAGAGCGGGACAGGGCCCGGGAGCAGTTCTTC. Its protein is CASSGERDRAREQFF.

This rearrangement joins TRBV30 to TRBJ1-2, with D perhaps TRBD1 (5 bases). The germline CDR1 and CDR2 sequences are GTSNPN and SVGIG (reference sequence). This CDR3 is built from 12 residues. The ends were cut back, 1 base at V and 6 bases at J, with 9 bases in the middle. CDR3 in DNA: TGTGCCTGGAGTGGGGGAGGGGATGGCTACACCTTC. Its translation: CAWSGGGDGYTF. The whole variable domain, filled in from reference TRBV30 and TRBJ1-2, reads SQTIHQWPATLVQPVGSPLSLECTVEGTSNPNLYWYRQAAGRGLQLLFYSVGIGQISSEVPQNLSASRPQDRQFILSSKKLLLSDSGFYLCAWSGGGDGYTFGSGTRLTVV.

The chain uses TRBV25-1 and TRBJ1-4; TRBD1 might be the D (5 bases). Germline V gene lookup returns CDR1 MGHDK and CDR2 SYGVNS. V lost 5 bases and J lost 6, with 16 bases in between. CDR3 size: 15 residues. CDR3 loop: CASSRDRSWDEKLFF. CDR3 DNA: TGTGCCAGCAGTAGAGACAGATCATGGGATGAAAAACTGTTTTTT.

V gene TRBV29-1 combines with J gene TRBJ2-1; 8 nucleotides align to TRBD2. Germline V lookup: CDR1 SQVTM, CDR2 ANQGSEA. With V trimmed by 1 base and J by 8 bases, 7 bases remained unmatched. The length of the CDR3 is 14 residues. The CDR3: CSVEVSGGRYEQFF. The CDR3 DNA follows: TGCAGCGTTGAAGTATCAGGCGGGAGGTATGAGCAGTTCTTC.

A few counts support this clone. The V and J genes are TRBV7-9 and TRBJ2-2, with D possibly matching TRBD1 (5 bases). V lost 2 bases and J 5 bases, leaving 21 bases between the germline ends. Germline V gene sequence: CDR1 SEHNR, CDR2 FQNEAQ (reference sequence). The CDR3 totals 18 residues. The CDR3 DNA follows: TGTGCCAGCAGCTTACGGGCGCTGGGGCAGGGCGGAACCGGGGAGCTGTTTTTT. This translates into CASSLRALGQGGTGELFF.

The rearrangement links TRBV19 to TRBJ2-1; D unresolved. Trimming removed 3 bases from V and 0 bases from J, with 9 bases in between. The CDR3 is 15 residues long. Germline V lookup: CDR1 LNHDA, CDR2 SQIVND (reference sequence). The chain's CDR3 is CASSIMQASYNEQFF. CDR3 sequence (DNA): TGTGCCAGTAGTATTATGCAGGCCTCCTACAATGAGCAGTTCTTC. Based on the CDR3 plus reference TRBV19 and TRBJ2-1, the full variable domain is DGGITQSPKYLFRKEGQNVTLSCEQNLNHDAMYWYRQDPGQGLRLIYYSQIVNDFQKGDIAEGYSVSREKKESFPLTVTSAQKNPTAFYLCASSIMQASYNEQFFGPGTRLTVL.

In DNA, the CDR3 is TGCGCCAGCAGCCAGACCGCTTTAGCGGGCTTCTCCTACAATGAGCAGTTCTTC. Protein sequence: CASSQTALAGFSYNEQFF. V usage is TRBV4-3 and J usage is TRBJ2-1; 7 bases map to TRBD2. In germline, CDR1 is LGHNA, CDR2 YSLEER. The CDR3 length is 18 residues. The V and J ends lost 3 bases and 0 bases, in that order; junction bases with no gene match: 11.

V usage is TRBV28 and J usage is TRBJ2-3, with a tentative D call TRBD2 (7 bases). CDR1 and CDR2 (germline): MDHEN, SYDVKM. The CDR3 runs 15 residues. V lost 8 bases, J lost 3 bases, and 18 bases lay in between. As DNA, the CDR3 is TGTGCCAGCTCCAAGGGGGGGGTTCGGACAGATACGCAGTATTTT. This translates into CASSKGGVRTDTQYF.

The V gene is TRBV5-6, the J gene TRBJ1-2, with D tentatively TRBD1 (5 bases). The CDR3 has 14 amino acids. Germline assignment: CDR1 SGHDT and CDR2 YYEEEE. V lost 1 base and J 6 bases, leaving 13 bases between the germline ends. CDR3 nucleotide sequence: TGTGCCAGCAGCTTGTGGGGGTCGAGCGATGGCTACACCTTC. Amino acid sequence: CASSLWGSSDGYTF.

CDR3: CASSRPGGGTDTQYF. The CDR3 bases are TGTGCCAGCAGTCGTCCGGGGGGGGGCACAGATACGCAGTATTTT. The V call is TRBV27, the J call TRBJ2-3; 8 nucleotides agree with TRBD2. V was clipped by 5 bases and J by 1 base; unmatched bases: 5. Germline V gene lookup returns CDR1 MNHEY and CDR2 SMNVEV (reference sequence). This CDR3 contains 15 residues.